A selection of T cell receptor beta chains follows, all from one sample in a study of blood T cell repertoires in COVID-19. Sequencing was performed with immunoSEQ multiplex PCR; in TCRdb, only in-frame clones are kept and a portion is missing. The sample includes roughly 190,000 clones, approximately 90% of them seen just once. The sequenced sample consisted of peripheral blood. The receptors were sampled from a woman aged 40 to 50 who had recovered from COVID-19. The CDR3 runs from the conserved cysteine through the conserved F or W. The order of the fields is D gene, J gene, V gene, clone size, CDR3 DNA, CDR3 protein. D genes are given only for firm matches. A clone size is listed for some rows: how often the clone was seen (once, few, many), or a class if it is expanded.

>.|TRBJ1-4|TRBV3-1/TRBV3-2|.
TGTGCCAGCAGCCAAGGGACAACAAAAAAACTGTTTTTT
CASSQGTTKKLFF
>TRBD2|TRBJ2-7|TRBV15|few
TGTGCCACCAGCAGAGCCCGGGGGGACGAGCAGTACTTC
CATSRARGDEQYF
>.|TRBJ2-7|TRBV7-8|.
TGTGCCAGCAGCTTATTTGCGGGCCCCTACGAGCAGTACTTC
CASSLFAGPYEQYF
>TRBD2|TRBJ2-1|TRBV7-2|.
TGTGCCAGCAGCTGGGCTAGCGGGAGGGTTGAGCAGTTCTTC
CASSWASGRVEQFF
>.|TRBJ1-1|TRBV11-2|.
TGTGCCAGCAGCTTCCAGGTTGTAGCTGAAGCTTTCTTT
CASSFQVVAEAFF
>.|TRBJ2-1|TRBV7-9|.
TGTGCCAGCAGCGAAACAGGGAGCTCCTACAATGAGCAGTTCTTC
CASSETGSSYNEQFF
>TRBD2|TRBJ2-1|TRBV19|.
TGTGCCAGTAGTCGCACTAGCGGGGGGTACAATGAGCAGTTCTTC
CASSRTSGGYNEQFF
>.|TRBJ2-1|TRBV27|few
TGTGCCAGCAGGGGGGGAGGATACAATGAGCAGTTCTTC
CASRGGGYNEQFF
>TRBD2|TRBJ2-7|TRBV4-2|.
TGTGCCAGCAGCCAAGATTCGAGCGGGACTCGCTACGAGCAGTACTTC
CASSQDSSGTRYEQYF
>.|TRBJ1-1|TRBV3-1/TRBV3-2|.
TGTGCCAGCAGCCAATTACAGGGACGAGCTTTCTTT
CASSQLQGRAFF
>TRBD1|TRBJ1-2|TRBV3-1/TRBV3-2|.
TGTGCCAGCAGACCCAGGGACAGGGTGGGCGGCTACACCTTC
CASRPRDRVGGYTF
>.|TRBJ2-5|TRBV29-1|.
TGCAGCGTTGAGGAGGGTATCGAGACCCAGTACTTC
CSVEEGIETQYF
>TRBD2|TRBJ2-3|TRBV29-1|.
TGCAGCGCGTTGGCAGGTTGGAGCGGGACTAGCGGTTTTTCTAGCACAGATACGCAGTATTTT
CSALAGWSGTSGFSSTDTQYF
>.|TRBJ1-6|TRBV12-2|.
TGTGCAAGTCGCTCCGGGATAACCTTAAGGGGGAAGGAGTCACCCCTCCACTTT
CASRSGITLRGKESPLHF
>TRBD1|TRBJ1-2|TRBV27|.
TGTGCCAGCAGTTTGGCAGGGGGCAATGGCTACACCTTC
CASSLAGGNGYTF
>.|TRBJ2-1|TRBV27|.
TGTGCCAGCAGCCCTGACTACCAGGCCTACAATGAGCAGTTCTTC
CASSPDYQAYNEQFF
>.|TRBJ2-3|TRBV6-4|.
TGTGCCAGCAGTGACGGGGCAGGGGCAGATACGCAGTATTTT
CASSDGAGADTQYF
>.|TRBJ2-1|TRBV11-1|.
TGTGCCAGCAGCCCGTATAGTAGCTACAATGAGCAGTTCTTC
CASSPYSSYNEQFF
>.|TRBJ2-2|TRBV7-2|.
TGTGCCAGCAGCTTAGCGCCCATACTAGCAACCCCTTCTAACACCGGGGAGCTGTTTTTT
CASSLAPILATPSNTGELFF
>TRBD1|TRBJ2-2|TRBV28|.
TGTGCCAGCAGCTCGACAGGGGGCGGTAGGGCCGGGGAGCTGTTTTTT
CASSSTGGGRAGELFF
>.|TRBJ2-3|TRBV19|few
TGTGCCAGTAGTATATCAGTATACGGCACAGATACGCAGTATTTT
CASSISVYGTDTQYF
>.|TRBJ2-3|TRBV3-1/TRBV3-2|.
TGTGCCAGCAGCCAACGACCGGGAGTCACAGATACGCAGTATTTT
CASSQRPGVTDTQYF
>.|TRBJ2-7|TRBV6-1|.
TGTGCCAGCAGTGAGTCGGTCGAAAGCTCCTACGAGCAGTACTTC
CASSESVESSYEQYF
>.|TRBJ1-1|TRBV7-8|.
TGTGCCAGCAGCTTTAGTACAGGGTTGTACACTGAAGCTTTCTTT
CASSFSTGLYTEAFF
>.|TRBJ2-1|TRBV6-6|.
TGTGCCAGCAGTTACGGGGTGACGGTTGGGGGGAATGAGCAGTTCTTC
CASSYGVTVGGNEQFF
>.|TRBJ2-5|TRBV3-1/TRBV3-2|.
TGTGCCAGCAGCCAAGATCTCCGGGATAGGGACCAGTACTTC
CASSQDLRDRDQYF
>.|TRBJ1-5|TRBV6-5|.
TGTGCCAGCAGTTACGGGGGAGCGGGTCAGCCCCAGCATTTT
CASSYGGAGQPQHF
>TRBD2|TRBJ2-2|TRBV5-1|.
TGCGCCAGCAGCGGACTGAGCGGGAGGGTTGACACCGGGGAGCTGTTTTTT
CASSGLSGRVDTGELFF
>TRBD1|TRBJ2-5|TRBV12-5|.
TGTGCTAGTGCCCAGCGAATAGGGACAGGACAAGAGACCCAGTACTTC
CASAQRIGTGQETQYF
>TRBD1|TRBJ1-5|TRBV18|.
TGTGCCAGCTCACCGAACAGGGGTAACAATCAGCCCCAGCATTTT
CASSPNRGNNQPQHF